The sequence of this T cell receptor beta chain was determined in a study of OX40 agonist ivuxolimab in advanced cancers. Turning to the study itself: At 82.7% male, the cohort had a mean age of around 56 years, ranging from about 20 to 79. People who had prior anti-PD-1, anti-PD-L1 or anti-CTLA-4 therapy could take part, and roughly 40% had some.

Repertoires were generated with immunoSEQ multiplex PCR, while TCRdb's copy carries only in-frame clones and drops some. The data show under 25,000 clones, with around 86% seen just once and 13% held by the top ten. From germline, CDR1 is SGHVS and CDR2 FNYEAQ. The V gene lost 5 bases and the J gene lost 0 bases, with 11 bases spanning the gap. The CDR3 covers 14 residues. Samples were taken at baseline and on day 1 of cycles 4 and 7. The specimen was CD4+ or CD8+ T cells sorted from blood, collected in a trial of the OX40 agonist ivuxolimab. The receptor was derived from an adult with an advanced solid tumor such as melanoma, head and neck, liver or kidney cancer. J is TRBJ2-7 and V is TRBV7-6; unclear D gene. The CDR3 DNA reads as TGTGCCAGCAGCCCGCGACAAGCCTCCTACGAGCAGTACTTC. Translated: CASSPRQASYEQYF.